This T cell receptor (beta chain) was sequenced in a study of T cell responses to AZD1222 COVID-19 vaccine. Assay: immunoSEQ multiplex PCR; the TCRdb copy retains only in-frame clones and omits some. The repertoire holds about 120,000 clones, with about 92% as singletons. Germline V gives CDR1 GTSNPN, CDR2 SVGIG (reference sequence). The V segment lost 8 bases and the J segment 5 bases; nucleotides outside the gene matches: 21. CDR3 length equals 19 residues. Sequenced material: peripheral blood, taken on day 0 of AZD1222 vaccination. The sequence came from an adult in good health. J is TRBJ2-1 and V is TRBV30; 13 positions agree with TRBD2. The CDR3 sequence: CAGTQGGLAGDFGDNEQFF. The CDR3, as DNA: TGTGCCGGAACACAGGGAGGACTAGCGGGAGACTTTGGGGACAATGAGCAGTTCTTC.